A single sample gave rise to the 32 T cell receptor beta chains below, sequenced in a study of cytomegalovirus exposure and HLA in healthy donors. The PCR employed 60 Vbeta primers together with 13 Jbeta primers. The table came from immunoSEQ multiplex PCR; TCRdb's copy has only in-frame clones and leaves some out. The sample records 180,000 or so clones, approximately 83% being singletons. The sequencing sample was made of PBMCs. The source is a man aged 18 to 29 in good health and CMV-seropositive.

The chain joins TRBV7-3 to TRBJ2-1, with a possible D match to TRBD2 (7 bases). The V end lost 1 base, the J end lost 6 bases, and 13 bases lay between the germline ends. The germline V gene has CDR1 SGHTA and CDR2 FQGTGA. The CDR3 sequence is 15 residues long. The CDR3 nucleotides are TGTGCCAGCAGCTTAAACCGGGGGGACACCAATGAGCAGTTCTTC. Translating gives CASSLNRGDTNEQFF. The variable domain in full, with the rest retrieved from reference TRBV7-3 and TRBJ2-1, is GAGVSQTPSNKVTEKGKYVELRCDPISGHTALYWYRQSLGQGPEFLIYFQGTGAADDSGLPNDRFFAVRPEGSVSTLKIQRTERGDSAVYLCASSLNRGDTNEQFFGPGTRLTVL.

This clone was observed a single time. V is TRBV5-4 and J is TRBJ2-5, with TRBD1 matching 7 bases. V dropped 4 bases and J dropped 2; count of bases not matched to a gene: 2. Germline V gene sequence: CDR1 SGHNT, CDR2 YYREEE (reference sequence). CDR3 length equals 13 residues. CDR3: CASSGTAQETQYF. The CDR3 DNA follows: TGTGCCAGCAGCGGGACAGCACAAGAGACCCAGTACTTC. Based on the CDR3 plus reference TRBV5-4 and TRBJ2-5, the full variable domain is ETGVTQSPTHLIKTRGQQVTLRCSSQSGHNTVSWYQQALGQGPQFIFQYYREEENGRGNFPPRFSGLQFPNYSSELNVNALELDDSALYLCASSGTAQETQYFGPGTRLLVL.

The V gene is TRBV11-2, the J gene TRBJ1-1; 7 nucleotides align to TRBD1. Germline V CDR1 and CDR2: SGHAT, FQNNGV. V shed 2 bases, J shed 0 bases, and the junction held 6 bases outside the gene matches. CDR3 length: 16 residues. The CDR3 bases are TGTGCCAGCAGCTTATGGCGGACAGGTTTGAACACTGAAGCTTTCTTT. This encodes CASSLWRTGLNTEAFF.

J is TRBJ2-1 and V is TRBV27; D perhaps matches TRBD2 (6 bases). V was cut by 6 bases and J by 1 base, with 16 bases left in between. This CDR3 spans 16 amino acids. CDR1 and CDR2 (germline): MNHEY, SMNVEV (reference sequence). CDR3 in amino acids: CASSRGLVSSYNEQFF. The DNA of the CDR3 is TGTGCCAGCAGCCGGGGACTCGTCAGTTCCTACAATGAGCAGTTCTTC.

This chain joins TRBV25-1 and TRBJ1-1, with D perhaps matching TRBD1 (5 bases). Trimming shortened V by 4 bases and J by 4 bases, and 13 bases separated the two germline ends. The CDR3 has 14 residues. Germline CDR1 and CDR2: MGHDK and SYGVNS. The chain's CDR3 is CASSAGRGGTEAFF. In nucleotides, the CDR3 is TGTGCCAGCAGTGCCGGACGGGGGGGCACTGAAGCTTTCTTT.

This clone is a singleton in its sample. This rearrangement joins TRBV5-1 to TRBJ1-1, with D uncertain. V lost 1 base to trimming and J lost 4 bases, with 8 bases between them. Germline CDR1 SGHRS, CDR2 YFSETQ. The CDR3 sequence is 13 residues long. The CDR3 DNA follows: TGCGCCAGCAGCTTGACAGTGAGCACTGAAGCTTTCTTT. Protein: CASSLTVSTEAFF.

The table lists this clone with a few counts. This sequence joins TRBV7-9 and TRBJ1-5; D gene uncertain. CDR3 length: 12 residues. V lost 5 bases, J lost 4 bases, and 6 bases lay in between. CDR1 is SEHNR, CDR2 FQNEAQ, per germline (reference sequence). CDR3 amino acids: CASSTQNQPQHF. The CDR3 nucleotides are TGTGCCAGCAGCACCCAGAATCAGCCCCAGCATTTT.

In this sample, this clone turned up once. This chain joins TRBV10-3 and TRBJ2-3, with D possibly being TRBD2 (6 bases). Between the trimmed V and J ends, which lost 7 bases and 0 bases, there was a span of 14 bases. From germline, CDR1 is ENHRY and CDR2 SYGVKD. This CDR3 spans 15 amino acids. In nucleotides, the CDR3 is TGTGCCATCACCCAGCACGGGACTAGCACAGATACGCAGTATTTT. Translation: CAITQHGTSTDTQYF.

Here the CDR3 DNA reads TGTGCCAGCAGCCCTGCGGGGTCAGGCACAGATACGCAGTATTTT. Protein sequence: CASSPAGSGTDTQYF. The genes are TRBV7-3 and TRBJ2-3; D is perhaps TRBD2 (6 bases). V gave up 5 bases and J gave up 1 base, with 13 bases separating them. The CDR3 contains 15 residues. Germline loops: CDR1 SGHTA, CDR2 FQGTGA.

A few counts support this clone. The chain is built from TRBV2 and TRBJ1-5; tentative D call: TRBD1 (5 bases). This CDR3 region has 13 residues. Germline V lookup: CDR1 SNHLY, CDR2 FYNNEI. The V gene lost 4 bases and the J gene lost 4 bases, with 8 bases spanning the gap. The DNA of the CDR3 is TGTGCCAGCAGTGGACAGCCTAATCAGCCCCAGCATTTT. This gives the protein CASSGQPNQPQHF.

For the CDR3, the DNA is TGTGCCAGCAGCTTGGGCCGGTCGAACACCGGGGAGCTGTTTTTT. Protein product: CASSLGRSNTGELFF. The chain links TRBV11-2 to TRBJ2-2, with D uncertain. The germline gives CDR1 SGHAT, CDR2 FQNNGV. Trimming removed 3 bases at V and 0 bases at J, with 8 bases between. CDR3 size: 15 residues.

In its sample, this clone was seen once. The rearrangement joins TRBV19 to TRBJ2-1; the match to TRBD2 covers 9 bases. The CDR3 consists of 14 residues. In germline, CDR1 is LNHDA, CDR2 SQIVND (reference sequence). The V segment lost 5 bases and the J segment 2 bases; nucleotides outside the gene matches: 1. For the CDR3, the DNA is TGTGCCAGTAGTGCGGGGGGGGCCTACAATGAGCAGTTCTTC. Its protein is CASSAGGAYNEQFF. The full variable domain, with the rest looked up from reference TRBV19 and TRBJ2-1, is DGGITQSPKYLFRKEGQNVTLSCEQNLNHDAMYWYRQDPGQGLRLIYYSQIVNDFQKGDIAEGYSVSREKKESFPLTVTSAQKNPTAFYLCASSAGGAYNEQFFGPGTRLTVL.

The chain has TRBV5-4 and TRBJ2-5, with D maybe TRBD1 (6 bases). The CDR3 covers 14 residues. Germline CDR1 and CDR2: SGHNT and YYREEE (reference sequence). V was pared by 4 bases and J by 1 base, with 11 bases between. CDR3 sequence: CASSLQGRQETQYF. DNA for the CDR3: TGTGCCAGCAGCCTTCAGGGGCGCCAAGAGACCCAGTACTTC.

This clone showed up just once. This chain joins TRBV10-1 and TRBJ2-2; the D gene is possibly TRBD2 (6 bases). This CDR3 is 14 amino acids long. Trimming took off 4 bases at V and 6 bases at J, with 12 bases between the two ends. CDR1 is WNHNN and CDR2 is SYGVQD in the germline V gene (reference sequence). This chain's CDR3 is CASSGASVPGELFF. CDR3 DNA: TGCGCCAGCAGTGGGGCTAGCGTTCCCGGGGAGCTGTTTTTT.

V is TRBV4-3 and J is TRBJ1-2, with D perhaps TRBD1 (6 bases). Germline assignment: CDR1 LGHNA and CDR2 YSLEER. The CDR3 is 18 amino acids. Trimming took 0 bases from V and 2 from J, leaving 19 bases between them. CDR3 in DNA: TGCGCCAGCAGCCAAGACCGATTCCAGGGGTTACAGAACTATGGCTACACCTTC. Encoded protein: CASSQDRFQGLQNYGYTF.

CDR3 loop: CAISVGLAGDEQFF. The CDR3, as DNA: TGTGCCATCAGTGTCGGACTAGCGGGGGATGAGCAGTTCTTC. The chain joins TRBV10-3 to TRBJ2-1; TRBD2 matches at 13 bases. Per the germline V gene, CDR1 is ENHRY and CDR2 is SYGVKD. The CDR3 sequence is 14 residues long. With V trimmed by 4 bases and J by 8 bases, 2 bases remained unmatched.

V and J are TRBV6-5 and TRBJ2-7; D call uncertain. The CDR3 is 14 amino acids. CDR1 MNHEY and CDR2 SVGAGI come from the germline V gene. The V end was cut by 6 bases, the J end by 3 bases, with 15 bases between. This chain's CDR3 is CASRANTVIYEQYF. CDR3 in DNA: TGTGCCAGCAGGGCCAACACAGTAATCTACGAGCAGTACTTC.

The genes are TRBV7-6 and TRBJ2-5; 8 bases line up with TRBD2. The J call may be wrong; the DNA end is better matched by TRBJ2-7. The CDR3 runs to 14 residues. CDR1 is SGHVS and CDR2 is FNYEAQ in the germline V gene. CDR3 DNA sequence: TGTGCCAGCAGCCAGGGACTAGGGACCTACGAGCAGTACTTC. Protein sequence: CASSQGLGTYEQYF.

V gene TRBV9 combines with J gene TRBJ2-1, with 8 bases matching TRBD2. V trimming: 0 bases; J trimming: 0 bases; junction bases outside the gene matches: 17. The CDR3 loop spans 21 amino acids. Germline-derived CDR1 and CDR2 are SGDLS and YYNGEE. The CDR3 loop reads CASSVVAAGGRTTSSYNEQFF. The DNA of the CDR3 is TGTGCCAGCAGCGTAGTGGCGGCGGGGGGCCGTACAACTAGCTCCTACAATGAGCAGTTCTTC.

The gene calls are TRBV5-6 and TRBJ1-2; D possibly corresponds to TRBD1 (5 bases). V lost 1 base and J 12 bases, leaving 16 bases between the germline ends. From germline, CDR1 is SGHDT and CDR2 YYEEEE. This CDR3 spans 13 amino acids. The CDR3 reads CASSLKITGYHTF. CDR3 nucleotide sequence: TGTGCCAGCAGCTTGAAAATAACAGGTTATCACACCTTC.

This clone was counted between two and nine times. The chain uses TRBV5-1 and TRBJ2-3, with 7 bases identical to TRBD2. Per germline, CDR1 SGHRS and CDR2 YFSETQ. CDR3 length: 14 amino acids. V dropped 2 bases and J dropped 5; count of bases not matched to a gene: 5. The CDR3 region is CASSFQGGEDTQYF. The CDR3 DNA reads as TGCGCCAGCAGCTTCCAGGGAGGGGAAGATACGCAGTATTTT.

The sample holds one count of this clone. The same CDR3 can be traced to other DNA sequences in this sample. The J gene is TRBJ2-7, the V gene TRBV27; weak D call: TRBD1 (6 bases). Deletions cut 6 bases from V and 0 bases from J, with 9 bases between. The V gene's germline CDR1 is MNHEY and CDR2 SMNVEV (reference sequence). CDR3 length: 13 residues. The CDR3 spells CASSLTGSYEQYF. In DNA, the CDR3 is TGTGCCAGCAGCCTGACAGGCTCCTACGAGCAGTACTTC.

The gene calls are TRBV4-2 and TRBJ1-5; 7 positions agree with TRBD1. The CDR3 spans 14 residues. Unmatched junction bases numbered 4, after V lost 2 bases and J lost 6 bases. Germline CDR1 and CDR2: LGHNA and YNFKEQ. In DNA form, the CDR3 reads TGTGCCAGCAGCCAAACAGGGGCGCCTCAGCCCCAGCATTTT. Protein product: CASSQTGAPQPQHF.

The chain links TRBV9 to TRBJ2-5; TRBD1 matches 9 bases. Germline V gene lookup returns CDR1 SGDLS and CDR2 YYNGEE. The CDR3 loop spans 13 amino acids. The V and J ends lost 4 bases and 4 bases, in that order; junction bases with no gene match: 2. CDR3 nucleotides: TGTGCCAGCAGCCAGACAGGGGGAGAGACCCAGTACTTC. Its protein product is CASSQTGGETQYF.

The gene calls are TRBV11-2 and TRBJ1-2; tentative D call: TRBD1 (6 bases). CDR1 and CDR2 from the germline V gene are SGHAT and FQNNGV. The CDR3 totals 17 residues. The V end lost 2 bases, the J end lost 4 bases, and 20 bases lay between the germline ends. For the CDR3, the DNA is TGTGCCAGCAGCTTACCCCCCTCGGAGGGGGGGTCCTATGGCTACACCTTC. It is translated as CASSLPPSEGGSYGYTF.

Points on this clone: In the same sample, other DNA sequences code for this CDR3. V and J are TRBV19 and TRBJ1-2, with D possibly being TRBD1 (5 bases). V was clipped by 5 bases and J by 0 bases, with 13 bases between them. This CDR3 is built from 15 residues. Germline V lookup: CDR1 LNHDA, CDR2 SQIVND (reference sequence). Here the CDR3 reads CASSPGTGANYGYTF. DNA for the CDR3: TGTGCCAGTAGTCCCGGGACGGGGGCTAACTATGGCTACACCTTC.

This chain joins TRBV7-2 and TRBJ2-7; no clear D gene. The CDR3 loop spans 13 amino acids. The germline V gene encodes CDR1 SGHTA and CDR2 FQGNSA. V was cut by 1 base and J by 3 bases, with 7 bases left in between. The CDR3 DNA is TGTGCCAGCAGCTTAGTGTGGAGCTACGAGCAGTACTTC. Protein: CASSLVWSYEQYF.

The gene calls are TRBV6-1 and TRBJ1-4; TRBD1 might be the D (5 bases). CDR1 and CDR2 from the germline V gene are MNHNS and SASEGT. V was clipped by 6 bases and J by 0 bases, with 11 bases between them. The CDR3 consists of 15 residues. The chain's CDR3 is CASSRAPSTNEKLFF. For the CDR3, the DNA is TGTGCCAGCAGCAGGGCCCCGTCAACTAATGAAAAACTGTTTTTT.

This chain links TRBV7-6 with TRBJ1-4, with D possibly being TRBD1 (6 bases). CDR1 and CDR2 (germline): SGHVS, FNYEAQ. This CDR3 has 19 amino acids. Trimming removed 1 base from V and 0 bases from J, with 18 bases in between. The CDR3 protein is CASSLVIRGRVSTNEKLFF. The DNA of the CDR3 is TGTGCCAGCAGCTTAGTCATCAGGGGAAGGGTTTCAACTAATGAAAAACTGTTTTTT.

The V call is TRBV5-1, the J call TRBJ2-7; 11 bases match TRBD2. Germline values: CDR1 SGHRS, CDR2 YFSETQ. This CDR3 is 15 amino acids long. Unmatched junction bases numbered 8, after V lost 3 bases and J lost 6 bases. The CDR3 protein is CASSSIAGGYREQYF. In nucleotides, the CDR3 is TGCGCCAGCAGCTCTATAGCGGGGGGGTATCGCGAGCAGTACTTC.

The rearrangement uses TRBV5-4 and TRBJ2-7, with TRBD2 matching over 14 bases. With V trimmed by 2 bases and J by 7 bases, 8 bases remained unmatched. This CDR3 region has 16 residues. CDR1 is SGHNT and CDR2 is YYREEE in the germline V gene (reference sequence). CDR3 residues: CASSFWGLAGVSEQYF. CDR3 nucleotides: TGTGCCAGCAGCTTTTGGGGACTAGCGGGGGTCTCTGAGCAGTACTTC. Based on the CDR3 plus reference TRBV5-4 and TRBJ2-7, the full variable domain is ETGVTQSPTHLIKTRGQQVTLRCSSQSGHNTVSWYQQALGQGPQFIFQYYREEENGRGNFPPRFSGLQFPNYSSELNVNALELDDSALYLCASSFWGLAGVSEQYFGPGTRLTVT.

This rearrangement joins TRBV27 to TRBJ1-1; tentative D call: TRBD1 (6 bases). V lost 6 bases and J lost 2, with 16 bases in between. CDR3 size: 15 residues. Germline CDR1 reads MNHEY; CDR2 reads SMNVEV (reference sequence). For the CDR3, the DNA is TGTGCCAGCAGACCCAATGGGGGCGCCAACACTGAAGCTTTCTTT. Residues: CASRPNGGANTEAFF.